This TCR beta chain was sequenced during a study of T cells in Graves' hyperthyroidism and ophthalmopathy (dated by TCRdb to 2018 to 2020). At the level of the whole study: Peripheral blood samples were taken at the time of initial diagnosis, prior to any treatment. TCR V-J signatures able to tell the groups apart were searched for in a discovery cohort of 100 patients, of whom fewer than 45 had Graves' ophthalmopathy and roughly 59 had stable Graves' hyperthyroidism. An independent validation cohort of under 20 hyperthyroidism patients and more than 15 patients who later progressed to ophthalmopathy tested prospective prediction of ophthalmopathy. The 100 or so discovery patients were randomly split 7:3 into training and test sets. In roughly six Graves' hyperthyroidism patients, the study also compared T-cell repertoires from thyroid tissue with T-cell repertoires from blood. After sampling, hyperthyroidism patients received methimazole starting at 30 mg daily, and ophthalmopathy patients received high-dose intravenous methylprednisolone. The paper reports TCR Vbeta CDR3 sequencing of some 140 peripheral blood samples: approximately 41 ophthalmopathy, fewer than 85 hyperthyroidism and some 17 progressor patients. Broader findings and caveats from the paper: Most expanded thyroid clonotypes (frequency above 0.001) were also detected in blood, a finding suggesting that blood repertoires may reflect thyroid immune responses. Sample size was not statistically predetermined, and blinding of investigators to group allocation was not performed. A model built on a 13 V-J signature distinguished ophthalmopathy from stable hyperthyroidism, reaching 85% to 90% sensitivity and under 84% specificity in cross-validation and 80%/75% in testing. In validation, the model predicted progression to ophthalmopathy a median of approximately 6.3 months before onset, with over 55% sensitivity and nearly 75% specificity.

The TCR beta CDR3 regions were amplified from RNA transcripts. A first-round RT-PCR of the TCR CDR3 used the HTBI primer set with the Qiagen OneStep RT-PCR kit. A second multiplex PCR round built the libraries, followed by size selection and purification. Sequencing of the libraries was done on an Illumina HiSeq2000 using paired-end 100 bp reads. Regarding the original processing steps: SOAPnuke was used to process the raw data, throwing out any read that contained adapters or uncalled bases, had a mean Phred below 15, or lacked an exact constant-primer or identifier match. High-quality paired reads were merged with COPE v1.2.5, and unique nucleotide sequences were defined as clonotypes. MiTCR v1.1 was used to align clonotypes to the IMGT TRBV, TRBD and TRBJ reference segments. The analysis included only V-J combinations with a frequency above 0.0001, which together covered 99% to 99.2% of the repertoires. The TCS score was defined as the ratio of F50 (clonal expansion) to E x V (chaos), calculated using BLOSUM62-based TCRdist between CDR3 peptides within each V-J. Welch's t-statistics and random forest reduced roughly 530 V-J features to some 14, which were used in a naive Bayes classifier (R e1071). Using fastp trimming at Q25 and MiXCR clonotype assembly, TCRdb reanalyzed the public sequencing data and kept in-frame beta chains. Each CDR3 protein gets just one entry, which takes the most common genes and DNA from the rows behind it. These V and J calls originate from TCRdb's pipeline instead of the authors' own analysis. In all, the sample holds approximately 600,000 distinct CDR3 sequences, and approximately 13% of those were seen once. The top ten hold 4.5% to 6% of the sample.

Of note for this clonotype: What this receptor recognizes is not known. No base quality values were provided; no much bigger clone lies one nucleotide off.

The hyperthyroidism patients were between 18 and 65 years old and newly diagnosed, with a disease duration of less than 2 months. Patients with uncontrolled infections, other autoimmune diseases, pregnancy or lactation were excluded. Diagnoses were established on the basis of clinical symptoms, serum thyroxine and TRAb, thyroid ultrasound, and orbital computed tomography. Blood from progressor patients was drawn when they were first diagnosed with hyperthyroidism, before any ophthalmopathy symptoms appeared. Ficoll-Paque density gradient centrifugation was used to isolate PBMCs from about 9.4 ml of fresh peripheral blood. Patients classed as progressors first received a Graves' hyperthyroidism diagnosis and then went on to develop ophthalmopathy during follow-up. Total RNA was extracted using Trizol reagent, and RNA quality was assessed on an Agilent 2100 Bioanalyzer. Sequencing was done on a sample of blood. The clonotype was recovered from a woman aged 25 to 39 with Graves' hyperthyroidism that later progressed to Graves' ophthalmopathy.

The DNA is TGTGCCAGTAGTAACGGACAGGGGGCTTATGGCTACACCTTC. Its coded protein is CASSNGQGAYGYTF. This sequence uses TRBV19 and TRBJ1-2, with TRBD1 matching 11 junction bases. The CDR3 has 14 amino acids, counting the end cysteine and phenylalanine. Only the CDR3 portion is preserved as DNA: 42 bases, with reading frame beginning at the first base. Looking up the germline V gene (reference sequence) yields CDR1 LNHDA and CDR2 SQIVND. Trimming leaves V shorter by 4 bases and J shorter by 5 bases, with the junction holding 3 bases beyond the gene matches.